Below are 12 T cell receptor beta chains sequenced from a single sample in a study of shared clonotypes between healthy human individuals. Clones were sequenced by immunoSEQ multiplex PCR, and TCRdb holds only the in-frame ones, with some missing. The sample lists more than 2 million clones; 95% were seen once. Sequenced sample: naive CD4+ T cells sorted from blood. Subset specified: CD45RA+ positively selected. The receptors come from a man aged 18 to 30 in good health.

The rearrangement joins TRBV7-3 to TRBJ1-2; D uncertain. The V end was cut by 4 bases, the J end by 0 bases, with 9 bases between. The CDR3 is made up of 14 amino acids. Germline V lookup: CDR1 SGHTA, CDR2 FQGTGA. CDR3 residues: CASSSGKANYGYTF. The CDR3 DNA reads TGTGCCAGCAGCTCCGGTAAAGCTAACTATGGCTACACCTTC.

The J gene is TRBJ2-5, the V gene TRBV7-2; 12 nucleotides align to TRBD1. CDR1 is SGHTA, CDR2 FQGNSA, per germline. The CDR3 is 15 amino acids. After removal of 1 base from V and 13 bases from J, the junction contained 10 bases not matched to a gene. The DNA of the CDR3 is TGTGCCAGCAGCTTAGTCGGGACAGGGGGCTTGATGCCGTACTTC. This translates into CASSLVGTGGLMPYF.

V gene TRBV5-1 combines with J gene TRBJ1-6; 10 nucleotides line up with TRBD1. This CDR3 contains 15 residues. Germline V CDR1 and CDR2: SGHRS, YFSETQ. Trimming took 0 bases from V and 10 from J; bases not matched to a gene: 4. The CDR3: CASSLGGQGGSPLHF. CDR3 bases: TGCGCCAGCAGCTTGGGAGGACAGGGGGGCTCACCCCTCCACTTT. Full variable domain (outside the CDR3, taken from reference TRBV5-1 and TRBJ1-6): KAGVTQTPRYLIKTRGQQVTLSCSPISGHRSVSWYQQTPGQGLQFLFEYFSETQRNKGNFPGRFSGRQFSNSRSEMNVSTLELGDSALYLCASSLGGQGGSPLHFGNGTRLTVT.

A note on this clone: Other DNA sequences of this sample code for an identical CDR3. The CDR3 loop is CASSSYNSPLHF. Here the CDR3 DNA reads TGTGCCAGCAGCTCTTATAATTCACCCCTCCACTTT. The gene calls are TRBV7-2 and TRBJ1-6; D gene ambiguous. This CDR3 spans 12 amino acids. Trimming stripped 4 bases from V and 4 bases from J, with 2 bases between. CDR1 is SGHTA and CDR2 is FQGNSA in the germline V gene.

The chain joins TRBV7-2 to TRBJ2-7; D unresolved. V was pared by 4 bases and J by 3 bases, with 4 bases between. CDR1 is SGHTA and CDR2 is FQGNSA in the germline V gene. This CDR3 spans 11 amino acids. CDR3 sequence reads: CASSYDYEQYF. In nucleotides, the CDR3 is TGTGCCAGCAGCTACGACTACGAGCAGTACTTC.

This chain links TRBV28 with TRBJ2-7; maybe TRBD1 (7 bases). The germline V gene encodes CDR1 MDHEN and CDR2 SYDVKM. Trimming removed 6 bases from V and 1 base from J, with 16 bases in between. The CDR3 runs to 15 residues. The CDR3 DNA reads as TGTGCCAGCAGGGCGGCACAGGGGACTTCCTACGAGCAGTACTTC. It is translated as CASRAAQGTSYEQYF.

This clone was picked up one time. The V call is TRBV27, the J call TRBJ2-4; TRBD1 matches 9 bases. The germline V gene encodes CDR1 MNHEY and CDR2 SMNVEV (reference sequence). There are 15 residues in the CDR3. The ends lost 5 bases at V and 2 bases at J; junction bases unmatched: 4. The CDR3 sequence: CASSLGTGTKNIQYF. The CDR3 bases are TGTGCCAGCAGTCTAGGGACAGGGACCAAAAACATTCAGTACTTC.

With respect to this clone: Other nucleotide sequences in the sample specify the same CDR3. The chain joins TRBV9 to TRBJ2-1, with 13 positions matching TRBD2. The CDR3 loop spans 16 amino acids. After removal of 2 bases from V and 3 bases from J, the junction contained 2 bases not matched to a gene. The germline V gene has CDR1 SGDLS and CDR2 YYNGEE. CDR3 DNA: TGTGCCAGCAGCGTGGGACTAGCGGGACTCTACAATGAGCAGTTCTTC. The encoded protein is CASSVGLAGLYNEQFF.

The J gene is TRBJ1-6, the V gene TRBV6-6, with a possible D match to TRBD1 (6 bases). Trimming removed 4 bases from V and 9 bases from J, with 19 bases in between. Germline V gives CDR1 MNHNY, CDR2 SVGAGI (reference sequence). The CDR3 is made up of 16 amino acids. In DNA form, the CDR3 reads TGTGCCAGCAGTTTGGGCAGGGGAGGGGGTAGTTCACCCCTCCACTTT. Protein: CASSLGRGGGSSPLHF.

The V call is TRBV5-1, the J call TRBJ2-7, with 8 positions matching TRBD2. V dropped 5 bases and J dropped 7; count of bases not matched to a gene: 11. This CDR3 spans 14 amino acids. In germline, CDR1 is SGHRS, CDR2 YFSETQ. CDR3 nucleotides: TGCGCCAGCAGTCTAAGCGGGAGAGGGAGGGAGCAGTACTTC. It codes for CASSLSGRGREQYF.

This rearrangement joins TRBV27 to TRBJ2-5; 7 nucleotides line up with TRBD2. CDR3 size: 13 residues. Looked up from germline, CDR1 is MNHEY and CDR2 is SMNVEV (reference sequence). V shed 6 bases and J 3 bases; nucleotides not matched to a gene: 4. CDR3 nucleotides: TGTGCCAGCAGGGCTAGCGGCAAAGAGACCCAGTACTTC. It codes for CASRASGKETQYF.

The chain is built from TRBV19 and TRBJ1-2; maybe TRBD1 (6 bases). Germline CDR1 and CDR2: LNHDA and SQIVND (reference sequence). Trimming took 5 bases from V and 2 from J, leaving 15 bases between them. The CDR3 totals 15 residues. CDR3 protein: CASSRGRGQNYGYTF. CDR3 DNA sequence: TGTGCCAGTAGTCGTGGAAGAGGACAGAACTATGGCTACACCTTC.